A single sample gave rise to the 18 T cell receptor beta chains below, sequenced in a study of shared clonotypes between healthy human individuals. The table came from immunoSEQ multiplex PCR; TCRdb's copy has only in-frame clones and leaves some out. The sample records some 450,000 clones, approximately 77% being singletons. Material: PBMCs. These receptors all come from a woman aged 40 to 50 in good health. Some clones in this sample may be carry-over from other donors' samples.

The rearrangement joins TRBV7-3 to TRBJ1-3; the D is unclear. Germline loops: CDR1 SGHTA, CDR2 FQGTGA. V lost 5 bases, J lost 0 bases, and 8 bases lay in between. The CDR3 spans 14 residues. The CDR3 reads CASSPDISGNTIYF. Here the CDR3 DNA reads TGTGCCAGCAGCCCTGACATCTCTGGAAACACCATATATTTT.

The gene calls are TRBV7-8 and TRBJ1-1; D is undetermined. Germline V gene lookup returns CDR1 SGHVS and CDR2 FQNEAQ. V lost 1 base and J lost 0, with 6 bases in between. The CDR3 spans 14 residues. The CDR3 coding sequence is TGTGCCAGCAGCTTAGGGGAGATGAACACTGAAGCTTTCTTT. Translation gives CASSLGEMNTEAFF.

The CDR3 coding sequence is TGCGCCAGCAGTGAGATAGGTCTCATTGTGGGTGAGCAGTTCTTC. Translating it yields CASSEIGLIVGEQFF. The chain employs TRBV10-1 and TRBJ2-1; no clear D gene. There are 15 residues in the CDR3. Germline V gene lookup returns CDR1 WNHNN and CDR2 SYGVQD (reference sequence). The V end lost 2 bases, the J end lost 9 bases, and 17 bases lay between the germline ends.

This chain connects TRBV28 to TRBJ2-7; 7 bases align to TRBD2. The CDR3 covers 15 residues. The germline V gene has CDR1 MDHEN and CDR2 SYDVKM. V lost 8 bases to trimming and J lost 2 bases; unmatched junction nucleotides: 12. In nucleotides, the CDR3 is TGTGCCAGCTGGGGGAGGGCCGGGACCGCCTACGAGCAGTACTTC. Residues: CASWGRAGTAYEQYF.

This clone came up once. The chain has TRBV18 and TRBJ2-7, with D possibly being TRBD1 or TRBD2 (5 bases each). The CDR3 runs 14 residues. V was trimmed by 0 bases and J by 3 bases, leaving 9 bases between them. CDR1 is KGHSH and CDR2 is LQKENI in the germline V gene. The CDR3 DNA sequence: TGTGCCAGCTCACCACCGGTTGGGGGCTACGAGCAGTACTTC. Translated, it gives CASSPPVGGYEQYF.

The chain joins TRBV5-1 to TRBJ2-7; the match to TRBD2 covers 8 bases. The germline V gene has CDR1 SGHRS and CDR2 YFSETQ. The CDR3 spans 15 residues. V shed 3 bases and J 2 bases; nucleotides not matched to a gene: 7. The CDR3 loop is CASSSERGGPYEQYF. The CDR3 region has the DNA TGCGCCAGCAGCTCGGAACGGGGGGGCCCCTACGAGCAGTACTTC.

This chain uses TRBV15 with TRBJ1-1; D remains ambiguous. Per germline, CDR1 LNHNV and CDR2 YYDKDF (reference sequence). The V end lost 8 bases, the J end lost 1 base, and 11 bases lay between the germline ends. CDR3 length equals 13 residues. CDR3 in amino acids: CATLGSWNTEAFF. The CDR3 DNA reads as TGTGCCACCCTTGGGAGCTGGAACACTGAAGCTTTCTTT.

This clone was detected only a few times. CDR3 DNA sequence: TGTGCCAGCAGCTCTGGCCTTAAGAACTATGGCTACACCTTC. It is translated as CASSSGLKNYGYTF. V gene TRBV28 combines with J gene TRBJ1-2, with D unclear. V lost 6 bases and J 2 bases, leaving 13 bases between the germline ends. In germline, CDR1 is MDHEN, CDR2 SYDVKM. This CDR3 comprises 14 residues.

This clone was seen a handful of times. Other DNA sequences within the sample encode an identical CDR3. The CDR3 coding sequence is TGTGCCAGCAGGGGGGATAGCAATCAGCCCCAGCATTTT. Protein sequence: CASRGDSNQPQHF. V usage is TRBV2 and J usage is TRBJ1-5, with D perhaps matching TRBD1 (5 bases). V shed 6 bases and J shed 0 bases, with 6 bases lying between them. Germline-derived CDR1 and CDR2 are SNHLY and FYNNEI. The CDR3 spans 13 residues.

In its sample, this clone was seen once. The chain employs TRBV7-6 and TRBJ1-2; 9 positions match TRBD1. This CDR3 region has 17 residues. The V gene's germline CDR1 is SGHVS and CDR2 FNYEAQ. After removal of 5 bases from V and 4 bases from J, the junction contained 14 bases not matched to a gene. The CDR3 region has the DNA TGTGCCAGCAGCCTTGGGACAGGGCAGGGCGATGGCTATGGCTACACCTTC. It translates to CASSLGTGQGDGYGYTF.

This sequence joins TRBV29-1 and TRBJ2-3; 10 bases align to TRBD2. Germline V gives CDR1 SQVTM, CDR2 ANQGSEA. This CDR3 comprises 16 residues. J gave up 1 base and V 3 bases, and 7 bases lay outside the gene matches. The CDR3 loop reads CSVDTALAGGTDTQYF. The CDR3 DNA sequence: TGCAGCGTTGATACCGCCCTAGCGGGAGGCACAGATACGCAGTATTTT.

A few counts support this clone. The same CDR3 also results from other DNA sequences found in this sample. The J gene is TRBJ1-2, the V gene TRBV5-1, with D perhaps TRBD1 (5 bases). The germline V gene encodes CDR1 SGHRS and CDR2 YFSETQ. V shed 0 bases and J shed 2 bases, with 8 bases lying between them. CDR3 size: 14 residues. The CDR3 region has the DNA TGCGCCAGCAGCTTGGGTCAGGGCAACTATGGCTACACCTTC. Its translation: CASSLGQGNYGYTF. The entire variable domain, with the rest obtained from reference TRBV5-1 and TRBJ1-2, is as follows: KAGVTQTPRYLIKTRGQQVTLSCSPISGHRSVSWYQQTPGQGLQFLFEYFSETQRNKGNFPGRFSGRQFSNSRSEMNVSTLELGDSALYLCASSLGQGNYGYTFGSGTRLTVV.

To note about this clone: Given a far larger clone just one base away, this is likely a sequencing read error. The V gene is TRBV30, the J gene TRBJ1-1, with D possibly matching TRBD1 (5 bases). The CDR3 has 15 residues. Trimming took 1 base from V and 0 from J, leaving 12 bases between them. CDR1 is GTSNPN, CDR2 SVGIG, per germline (reference sequence). CDR3 sequence: CAWSGGVWMNTEAFF. CDR3 DNA: TGTGCCTGGAGTGGGGGGGTTTGGATGAACACTGAAGCTTTCTTT.

To note about this clone: A far larger clone is just one base off, so this is likely a read error. This chain connects TRBV25-1 to TRBJ1-3; D remains ambiguous. Germline loops: CDR1 MGHDK, CDR2 SYGVNS. The CDR3 is 14 amino acids. The CDR3 loop is CASSEWDLGNNIYF. CDR3 in DNA: TGTGCCAGCAGTGAATGGGATCTTGGAAACAACATATATTTT.

This chain connects TRBV11-2 to TRBJ1-3; D uncertain. Trimming pared 2 bases from V and 0 bases from J, leaving 8 bases between. CDR3 length: 15 residues. CDR1 and CDR2 (germline): SGHAT, FQNNGV. CDR3 region: CASSLQASSGNTIYF. The CDR3 nucleotides are TGTGCCAGCAGCTTACAGGCGAGCTCTGGAAACACCATATATTTT.

The chain couples TRBV7-3 to TRBJ2-2, with D possibly matching TRBD2 (6 bases). Trimming cost V 2 bases and J 7 bases, with 14 bases left between them. Germline CDR1 and CDR2: SGHTA and FQGTGA. The CDR3 covers 15 residues. CDR3 bases: TGTGCCAGCAGCTTAGGTAGCGGCCATGGCGGGGAGCTGTTTTTT. Amino acid sequence: CASSLGSGHGGELFF.

This chain joins TRBV28 and TRBJ1-2, with a possible D match to TRBD1 (6 bases). Germline-derived CDR1 and CDR2 are MDHEN and SYDVKM. V lost 3 bases to trimming and J lost 3 bases, with 14 bases between them. The length of the CDR3 is 15 residues. CDR3 region: CASSLPTGRYYGYTF. CDR3 coding DNA: TGTGCCAGCAGTTTGCCGACAGGCCGCTACTATGGCTACACCTTC.

Note on this clone: The same CDR3 is also encoded by other DNA sequences in this sample. The rearrangement uses TRBV30 and TRBJ2-3; D remains unclear. This CDR3 is 12 amino acids long. The V end was cut by 0 bases, the J end by 5 bases, with 6 bases between. Per the germline V gene, CDR1 is GTSNPN and CDR2 is SVGIG (reference sequence). CDR3 sequence: CAWSVGGDTQYF. The DNA for the CDR3 is TGTGCCTGGAGTGTAGGTGGAGATACGCAGTATTTT.